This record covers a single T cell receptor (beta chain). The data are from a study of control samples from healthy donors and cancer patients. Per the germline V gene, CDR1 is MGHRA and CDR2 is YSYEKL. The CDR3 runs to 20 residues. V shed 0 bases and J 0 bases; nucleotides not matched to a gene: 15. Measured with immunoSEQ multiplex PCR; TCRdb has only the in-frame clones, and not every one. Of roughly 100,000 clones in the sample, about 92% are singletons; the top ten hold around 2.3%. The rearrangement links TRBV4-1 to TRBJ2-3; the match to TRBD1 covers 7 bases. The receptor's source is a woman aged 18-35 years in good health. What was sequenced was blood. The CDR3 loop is CASSQDFIGRGPVSTDTQYF. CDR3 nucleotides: TGCGCCAGCAGCCAAGATTTCATCGGAAGGGGGCCCGTTAGCACAGATACGCAGTATTTT.